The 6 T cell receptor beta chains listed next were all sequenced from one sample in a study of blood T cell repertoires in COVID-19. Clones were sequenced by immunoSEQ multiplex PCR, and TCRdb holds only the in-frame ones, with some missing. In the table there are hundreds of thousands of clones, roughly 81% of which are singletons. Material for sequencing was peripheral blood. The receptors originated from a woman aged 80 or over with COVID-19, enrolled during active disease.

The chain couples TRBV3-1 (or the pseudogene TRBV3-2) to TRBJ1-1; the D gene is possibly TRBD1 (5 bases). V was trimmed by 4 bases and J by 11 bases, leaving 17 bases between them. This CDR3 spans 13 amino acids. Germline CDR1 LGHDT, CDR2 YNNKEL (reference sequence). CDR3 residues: CASSPSLRGPAFF. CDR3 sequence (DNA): TGTGCCAGCAGCCCTAGTCTAAGGGGCCCTGCTTTCTTT.

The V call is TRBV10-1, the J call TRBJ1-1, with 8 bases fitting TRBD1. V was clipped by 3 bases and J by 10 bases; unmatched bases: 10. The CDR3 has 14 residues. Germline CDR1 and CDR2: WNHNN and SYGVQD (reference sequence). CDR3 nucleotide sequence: TGCGCCAGCAGTGAAAGGGACAGGAGAAGGGGAGCTTTCTTT. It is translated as CASSERDRRRGAFF.

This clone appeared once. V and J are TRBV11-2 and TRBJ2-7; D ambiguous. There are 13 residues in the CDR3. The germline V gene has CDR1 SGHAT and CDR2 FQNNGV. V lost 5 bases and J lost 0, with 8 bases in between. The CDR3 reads CASSRLDSYEQYF. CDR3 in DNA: TGTGCCAGCAGCCGACTCGACTCCTACGAGCAGTACTTC.

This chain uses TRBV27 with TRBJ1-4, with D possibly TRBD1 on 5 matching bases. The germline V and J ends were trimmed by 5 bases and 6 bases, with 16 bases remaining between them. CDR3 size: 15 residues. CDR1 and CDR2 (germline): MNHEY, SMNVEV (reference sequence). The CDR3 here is CASSQRSSGDEKLFF. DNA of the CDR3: TGTGCCAGCAGTCAGAGATCTTCGGGGGATGAAAAACTGTTTTTT.

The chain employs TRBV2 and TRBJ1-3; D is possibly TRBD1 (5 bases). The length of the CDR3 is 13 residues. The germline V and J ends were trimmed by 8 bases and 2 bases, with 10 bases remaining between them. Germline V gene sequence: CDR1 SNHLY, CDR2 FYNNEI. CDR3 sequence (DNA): TGTGCCAGCCGGGACTTGGCTGGAAACACCATATATTTT. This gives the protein CASRDLAGNTIYF.

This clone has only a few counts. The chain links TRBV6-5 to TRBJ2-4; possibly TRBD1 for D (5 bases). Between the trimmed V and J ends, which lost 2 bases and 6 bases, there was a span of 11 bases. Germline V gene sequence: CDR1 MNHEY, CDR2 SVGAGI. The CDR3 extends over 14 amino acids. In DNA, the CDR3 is TGTGCCAGCAGTTACGCAAGGACAACAAACATTCAGTACTTC. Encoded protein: CASSYARTTNIQYF.